The next 8 T cell receptor beta chains were all read from a single sample in a study of cytomegalovirus exposure and HLA in healthy donors. The PCR was carried out with 60 Vbeta primers and 13 Jbeta primers. Method: immunoSEQ multiplex PCR; TCRdb's copy keeps in-frame clones and lacks some. Of about 120,000 clones listed, over 60% are singletons. Sequences were obtained from PBMCs. These receptors were taken from a man aged 18 to 30 in good health and CMV-seronegative.

The chain recombines TRBV7-3 with TRBJ1-1; D remains unclear. The germline V gene encodes CDR1 SGHTA and CDR2 FQGTGA. V shed 4 bases and J shed 6 bases, with 12 bases lying between them. CDR3 length: 13 residues. CDR3 region: CASSSGSGPEAFF. The CDR3 region has the DNA TGTGCCAGCAGCTCTGGTAGCGGGCCTGAAGCTTTCTTT.

V gene TRBV5-1 combines with J gene TRBJ2-5; 9 positions agree with TRBD1. TRBJ2-7 explains the end of the DNA better; the J call may be wrong. The germline V gene has CDR1 SGHRS and CDR2 YFSETQ. There are 15 residues in the CDR3. The CDR3: CASSLSGTGTYEQYF. DNA for the CDR3: TGCGCCAGCAGCCTGTCCGGGACAGGGACCTACGAGCAGTACTTC.

In this sample, this clone turned up a few times. The V gene is TRBV19, the J gene TRBJ2-3, with D possibly being TRBD2 (6 bases). Germline loops: CDR1 LNHDA, CDR2 SQIVND (reference sequence). Trimming removed 4 bases from V and 4 bases from J, with 15 bases in between. CDR3 length equals 15 residues. Here the CDR3 DNA reads TGTGCCAGTAGTACCCAGGGACTCAGCCCAGATACGCAGTATTTT. Its translation: CASSTQGLSPDTQYF. Using reference TRBV19 and TRBJ2-3 for the parts outside the CDR3, the full variable domain is DGGITQSPKYLFRKEGQNVTLSCEQNLNHDAMYWYRQDPGQGLRLIYYSQIVNDFQKGDIAEGYSVSREKKESFPLTVTSAQKNPTAFYLCASSTQGLSPDTQYFGPGTRLTVL.

The chain employs TRBV4-1 and TRBJ2-1, with TRBD1 matching over 9 bases. Per the germline V gene, CDR1 is MGHRA and CDR2 is YSYEKL. CDR3 length: 16 amino acids. Unmatched junction bases numbered 17, after V lost 7 bases and J lost 10 bases. In DNA form, the CDR3 reads TGCGCCAGCAACCCATCTTTTGACAGGGGGTCCCGCGAGCAGTTCTTC. It yields the protein CASNPSFDRGSREQFF.

This clone was observed a few times. V usage is TRBV6-6 and J usage is TRBJ2-3; tentative D call: TRBD1 (5 bases). The CDR3 loop spans 16 amino acids. Germline V gene lookup returns CDR1 MNHNY and CDR2 SVGAGI (reference sequence). V gave up 0 bases and J gave up 3 bases, with 13 bases separating them. The CDR3 DNA is TGTGCCAGCAGTTACTCGAGCAGGGTGGAAACAGATACGCAGTATTTT. This gives the protein CASSYSSRVETDTQYF.

The chain combines TRBV19 with TRBJ2-3; no clear D gene. The CDR3 runs 12 residues. Germline loops: CDR1 LNHDA, CDR2 SQIVND (reference sequence). With 6 bases removed from V and 6 bases from J, the gap between germline ends came to 10 bases. The CDR3 DNA follows: TGTGCCAGTAGCGAGGTTTCGGATACGCAGTATTTT. This sequence encodes CASSEVSDTQYF.

V is TRBV18 and J is TRBJ2-5; D is undetermined. The CDR3 is 13 residues long. Trimming removed 1 base from V and 3 bases from J, with 6 bases in between. Germline-derived CDR1 and CDR2 are KGHSH and LQKENI. The CDR3 sequence is CASSPREKETQYF. Written as DNA, the CDR3 is TGTGCCAGCTCACCACGCGAAAAAGAGACCCAGTACTTC. Variable domain in full (rest from reference TRBV18 and TRBJ2-5): NAGVMQNPRHLVRRRGQEARLRCSPMKGHSHVYWYRQLPEEGLKFMVYLQKENIIDESGMPKERFSAEFPKEGPSILRIQQVVRGDSAAYFCASSPREKETQYFGPGTRLLVL.

This clone has more than one count but fewer than ten. This chain links TRBV30 with TRBJ1-2, with D possibly being TRBD1 (5 bases). V lost 4 bases and J 5 bases, leaving 20 bases between the germline ends. Germline CDR1 reads GTSNPN; CDR2 reads SVGIG (reference sequence). The CDR3 has 15 amino acids. The CDR3 DNA reads as TGTGCCTGGATTAGGAAGGGGAACCCGTTGTATGGCTACACCTTC. Its translation is CAWIRKGNPLYGYTF. The whole variable domain, filled in from reference TRBV30 and TRBJ1-2, reads SQTIHQWPATLVQPVGSPLSLECTVEGTSNPNLYWYRQAAGRGLQLLFYSVGIGQISSEVPQNLSASRPQDRQFILSSKKLLLSDSGFYLCAWIRKGNPLYGYTFGSGTRLTVV.